Shown below are 16 T cell receptor beta chains from a single sample sequenced in a study of T cells in Graves' hyperthyroidism and ophthalmopathy. Amplified TCR beta CDR3 regions derived from RNA transcripts. A first-round RT-PCR of the TCR CDR3 used the HTBI primer set. TCRdb reanalysed the multiplex PCR reads using MiXCR and keeps one entry per CDR3 protein. The sample consists of approximately 270,000 distinct CDR3 sequences, roughly 15% of them appearing once. The sequencing input was blood. Receptors were obtained from a woman in her thirties or forties with Graves' hyperthyroidism that later progressed to Graves' ophthalmopathy.

There are many counts of this clonotype. The CDR3 DNA is TGCGCCAGCAAAACCGGGACTAGTAACACCGGGGAGCTGTTTTTT. It yields the protein CASKTGTSNTGELFF. V is TRBV5-1 and J is TRBJ2-2; 8 bases agree with TRBD2. V gave up 6 bases and J gave up 2 bases; unmatched junction bases: 6. The germline gives CDR1 SGHRS, CDR2 YFSETQ. The CDR3 covers 15 residues.

To note about this clonotype: A read error may explain this, as a much larger clone is one base away. This chain uses TRBV2 with TRBJ2-1, with a possible D match to TRBD1 (6 bases). Trimming took 8 bases from V and 8 from J, leaving 19 bases between them. CDR3 size: 14 residues. Germline V gene data show CDR1 as SNHLY and CDR2 as FYNNEI. Written as DNA, the CDR3 is TGTGCCAGCGTGGCCTTCTACAGGGCGGATGAGCAGTTCTTC. It codes for CASVAFYRADEQFF. The full variable domain, with the rest looked up from reference TRBV2 and TRBJ2-1, is EPEVTQTPSHQVTQMGQEVILRCVPISNHLYFYWYRQILGQKVEFLVSFYNNEISEKSEIFDDQFSVERPDGSNFTLKIRSTKLEDSAMYFCASVAFYRADEQFFGPGTRLTVL.

This clonotype was seen ten or more times. J is TRBJ2-2 and V is TRBV3-1; no reliable D call. Per germline, CDR1 LGHDT and CDR2 YNNKEL (reference sequence). With 1 base removed from V and 4 bases from J, the gap between germline ends came to 13 bases. The CDR3 contains 16 residues. The chain's CDR3 is CASSQVHRPSTGELFF. DNA for the CDR3: TGTGCCAGCAGCCAAGTCCACAGACCGAGCACCGGGGAGCTGTTTTTT.

This clonotype was seen a few times. This may arise from a read error, as a much more abundant clone is one base away. The rearrangement joins TRBV11-2 to TRBJ2-5; TRBD1 might be the D (6 bases). Germline V gene lookup returns CDR1 SGHAT and CDR2 FQNNGV. The CDR3 is made up of 13 amino acids. The CDR3 DNA sequence: TGTGCCAGCAGCTTTTGGACAGAAGAGGCCCAGTACTTC. Translated: CASSFWTEEAQYF.

The chain uses TRBV20-1 and TRBJ1-5; D is unclear. Germline-derived CDR1 and CDR2 are DFQATT and SNEGSKA (reference sequence). V lost 3 bases, J lost 0 bases, and 3 bases lay in between. The CDR3 sequence is 12 residues long. Here the CDR3 reads CSASSSNQPQHF. CDR3 DNA sequence: TGCAGTGCTAGCAGTAGCAATCAGCCCCAGCATTTT.

This clonotype was seen a handful of times. The chain couples TRBV9 to TRBJ1-2; 11 bases map to TRBD1. This CDR3 contains 17 residues. Germline V gives CDR1 SGDLS, CDR2 YYNGEE. Losses at the gene ends were 5 bases for V and 7 bases for J; bases not matched to a gene: 16. This CDR3 is CASSDNTLRTGGGGYTF. The CDR3 DNA follows: TGTGCCAGCAGTGACAATACTCTTCGGACAGGGGGCGGTGGCTACACCTTC.

This clonotype has just a few counts. This chain uses TRBV12-5 with TRBJ2-1; D not certain. Trimming stripped 2 bases from V and 9 bases from J, with 11 bases between. CDR1 is LGHNT and CDR2 is FRNRAP in the germline V gene. CDR3 length: 13 amino acids. The CDR3: CASGLNWGGEQFF. CDR3 sequence (DNA): TGTGCTAGTGGTTTGAATTGGGGTGGTGAGCAGTTCTTC.

Comments on this clonotype: It may be a read error: a sequence one base away is much more abundant. The genes are TRBV3-1 and TRBJ2-7; weak D call: TRBD1 (6 bases). From germline, CDR1 is LGHDT and CDR2 YNNKEL (reference sequence). The V end lost 3 bases, the J end lost 7 bases, and 16 bases lay between the germline ends. The CDR3 spans 14 residues. This chain's CDR3 is CASSQRSRTEEQYF. CDR3 nucleotides: TGTGCCAGCAGCCAGCGCTCCCGGACAGAGGAGCAGTACTTC.

The V call is TRBV7-2, the J call TRBJ2-2; 7 nucleotides line up with TRBD2. Germline lookup yields CDR1 SGHTA and CDR2 FQGNSA. The ends lost 9 bases at V and 6 bases at J; junction bases unmatched: 13. The CDR3 sequence is 15 residues long. The CDR3: CARRAGSVSAGELFF. The CDR3 DNA is TGTGCCAGGAGAGCGGGGTCGGTGAGCGCCGGGGAGCTGTTTTTT.

This chain uses TRBV4-1 with TRBJ2-3; D remains ambiguous. Germline lookup yields CDR1 MGHRA and CDR2 YSYEKL. V lost 1 base, J lost 4 bases, and 12 bases lay in between. The CDR3 contains 15 residues. CDR3 region: CASSQGPGRPDTQYF. CDR3 sequence (DNA): TGCGCCAGCAGCCAAGGTCCCGGCCGGCCAGATACGCAGTATTTT.

This clonotype was detected many times. CDR3 residues: CASSTSGTSGRYEQYF. In DNA form, the CDR3 reads TGTGCCAGCAGCACCTCCGGGACTAGCGGGAGGTACGAGCAGTACTTC. The J gene is TRBJ2-7, the V gene TRBV11-2; 15 nucleotides match TRBD2. Trimming at V came to 5 bases and at J to 4 bases, leaving 6 bases not matched to a gene. CDR3 length: 16 residues. Germline CDR1 reads SGHAT; CDR2 reads FQNNGV.

There are many counts of this clonotype. J is TRBJ2-1 and V is TRBV2, with D perhaps matching TRBD2 (6 bases). Looked up from germline, CDR1 is SNHLY and CDR2 is FYNNEI. Trimming removed 7 bases at V and 4 bases at J, with 11 bases between. The CDR3 has 13 amino acids. CDR3 protein: CASKVAVYNEQFF. For the CDR3, the DNA is TGTGCCAGCAAGGTAGCGGTGTACAATGAGCAGTTCTTC.

This clonotype came up many times. The chain carries TRBV6-1 and TRBJ1-2; TRBD1 matches 9 bases. Germline V gene lookup returns CDR1 MNHNS and CDR2 SASEGT. V shed 4 bases and J 5 bases; nucleotides not matched to a gene: 11. This CDR3 has 16 residues. Written as DNA, the CDR3 is TGTGCCAGCAGTGCGGGACAGGGCGACTCCTCATATGGCTACACCTTC. This translates into CASSAGQGDSSYGYTF.

This clonotype came up many times. This chain uses TRBV30 with TRBJ2-7; 7 nucleotides match TRBD1. The germline V gene encodes CDR1 GTSNPN and CDR2 SVGIG (reference sequence). The CDR3 extends over 14 amino acids. Trimming cost V 4 bases and J 2 bases; bases outside gene matches: 8. This chain's CDR3 is CAWTKNRGPYEQYF. The CDR3 nucleotides read TGTGCCTGGACCAAGAACAGGGGTCCCTACGAGCAGTACTTC.

This clonotype has a count of ten or more. The chain has TRBV18 and TRBJ2-2; unclear D gene. This CDR3 comprises 14 residues. V lost 2 bases to trimming and J lost 1 base, with 5 bases between them. Germline V gene sequence: CDR1 KGHSH, CDR2 LQKENI. The CDR3 reads CASSPDGNTGELFF. The CDR3 DNA sequence: TGTGCCAGCTCACCAGACGGGAACACCGGGGAGCTGTTTTTT.

This clonotype was picked up many times. The gene calls are TRBV5-1 and TRBJ2-1; the match to TRBD2 covers 13 bases. Germline loops: CDR1 SGHRS, CDR2 YFSETQ. V gave up 5 bases and J gave up 7 bases; unmatched junction bases: 9. This CDR3 contains 16 residues. The DNA of the CDR3 is TGCGCCAGCAGTTGGACTAGCGGGAGAACGTGGAATGAGCAGTTCTTC. Amino acid sequence: CASSWTSGRTWNEQFF.